One and the same sample provided the 9 T cell receptor beta chains below, sequenced in a study of siplizumab effects on memory and regulatory T cells. Only in-frame clones appear in the TCRdb table, and some are missing; sequencing was by immunoSEQ multiplex PCR. The table includes approximately 91,000 clones, 85% to 95% detected once. Sequenced input: CD8+ T cells sorted from blood. The receptor set was obtained from a human donor in good health.

To note about this clone: At one boundary the junction diverges from the germline segment, which might be a read error. V is TRBV7-7 and J is TRBJ2-7; TRBD2 is a possible D gene (5 bases). The CDR3 has 14 amino acids. CDR1 and CDR2 from the germline V gene are SSHAT and FNYEAQ (reference sequence). The CDR3 coding sequence is TGTGCTAGCAGCCTCGGAGGTGAGGCAGACGAGCAGTACTTC. It codes for CASSLGGEADEQYF.

The chain uses TRBV7-6 and TRBJ2-6; unclear D gene. Trimming pared 5 bases from V and 2 bases from J, leaving 13 bases between. Germline CDR1 SGHVS, CDR2 FNYEAQ. This CDR3 has 16 amino acids. The CDR3 sequence: CASSQRTAAGANVLTF. In nucleotides, the CDR3 is TGTGCCAGCAGCCAACGGACGGCGGCTGGGGCCAACGTCCTGACTTTC.

V is TRBV18 and J is TRBJ2-3, with TRBD1 identical over 7 bases. This CDR3 is built from 15 residues. The junction had 4 bases not matched to a gene; V was cut back by 0 bases and J by 4 bases. The V gene's germline CDR1 is KGHSH and CDR2 LQKENI. CDR3 amino acids: CASSPPGTVPDTQYF. CDR3 coding DNA: TGTGCCAGCTCACCACCTGGGACAGTCCCAGATACGCAGTATTTT.

In its sample, this clone was seen once. The rearrangement joins TRBV19 to TRBJ2-6, with D tentatively TRBD2 (6 bases). Trimming stripped 3 bases from V and 2 bases from J, with 14 bases between. The germline CDR1 and CDR2 sequences are LNHDA and SQIVND (reference sequence). The CDR3 contains 17 residues. Written as DNA, the CDR3 is TGTGCCAGTAGTATTGATAAGGGGAGGACTGGGGCCAACGTCCTGACTTTC. It is translated as CASSIDKGRTGANVLTF.

This clone was recorded once. The chain carries TRBV19 and TRBJ1-1; D is unresolved. Germline V CDR1 and CDR2: LNHDA, SQIVND (reference sequence). V dropped 4 bases and J dropped 1 base, with 16 bases sitting between them. The CDR3 totals 16 residues. CDR3: CASSTTKSDPNTEAFF. The CDR3 nucleotides are TGTGCCAGTAGTACGACGAAATCGGACCCGAACACTGAAGCTTTCTTT.

The chain uses TRBV7-8 and TRBJ2-7, with 9 bases matching TRBD1. The V gene end was trimmed by 4 bases and the J gene end by 4 bases; junction bases not matched to a gene: 14. The CDR3 covers 17 residues. Germline V lookup: CDR1 SGHVS, CDR2 FQNEAQ. The CDR3 coding sequence is TGTGCCAGCAGCTCCTCCCAGACCGGGACAGGGTGGTACGAGCAGTACTTC. Translating it yields CASSSSQTGTGWYEQYF.

This chain connects TRBV7-9 to TRBJ2-7; the D is unclear. The CDR3 length is 13 residues. From germline, CDR1 is SEHNR and CDR2 FQNEAQ (reference sequence). V lost 3 bases and J 1 base, leaving 7 bases between the germline ends. This chain's CDR3 is CASSLPGSYEQYF. DNA for the CDR3: TGTGCCAGCAGCTTGCCTGGGTCCTACGAGCAGTACTTC.

In its sample, this clone was seen once. The chain joins TRBV27 to TRBJ1-5; a weak D match, TRBD1 (6 bases). Germline V gene data show CDR1 as MNHEY and CDR2 as SMNVEV (reference sequence). The V gene lost 5 bases and the J gene lost 7 bases, with 9 bases spanning the gap. The CDR3 loop spans 12 amino acids. CDR3 sequence reads: CASSPTGQPQHF. In DNA form, the CDR3 reads TGTGCCAGCAGTCCAACAGGGCAGCCCCAGCATTTT.

This sequence joins TRBV25-1 and TRBJ2-1; TRBD2 matches 11 bases. Per the germline V gene, CDR1 is MGHDK and CDR2 is SYGVNS. Trimming at V came to 6 bases and at J to 3 bases, leaving 4 bases not matched to a gene. This CDR3 has 15 amino acids. Written as DNA, the CDR3 is TGTGCCAGCAGGGATAGCGGGAGGGTCTACAATGAGCAGTTCTTC. The encoded protein is CASRDSGRVYNEQFF.